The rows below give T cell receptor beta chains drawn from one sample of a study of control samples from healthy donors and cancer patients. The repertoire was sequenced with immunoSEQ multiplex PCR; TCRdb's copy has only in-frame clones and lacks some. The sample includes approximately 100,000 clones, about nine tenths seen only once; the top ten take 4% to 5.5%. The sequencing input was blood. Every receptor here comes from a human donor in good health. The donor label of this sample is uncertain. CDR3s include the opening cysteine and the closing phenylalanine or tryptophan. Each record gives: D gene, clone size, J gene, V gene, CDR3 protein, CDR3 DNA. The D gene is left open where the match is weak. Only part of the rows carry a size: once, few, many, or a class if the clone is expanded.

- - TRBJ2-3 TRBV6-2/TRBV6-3 CASSRDGGTDTQYF TGTGCCAGCAGCCGTGATGGGGGCACAGATACGCAGTATTTT
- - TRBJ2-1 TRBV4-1 CASSQQPNRVSEQFF TGCGCCAGCAGCCAACAGCCAAACAGGGTATCTGAGCAGTTCTTC
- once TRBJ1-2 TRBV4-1 CASSHGQGIDYGYTF TGCGCCAGCAGCCATGGCCAGGGGATTGACTATGGCTACACCTTC
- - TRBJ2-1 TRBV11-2 CASSQNLGGSLNEQFF TGTGCCAGCAGCCAGAACCTCGGGGGTTCTTTGAATGAGCAGTTCTTC
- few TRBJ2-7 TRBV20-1 CSAVRGDEQYF TGCAGTGCTGTAAGGGGGGACGAGCAGTACTTC
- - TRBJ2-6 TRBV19 CASRDRLGANVLTF TGTGCCAGTAGGGACCGGCTTGGGGCCAACGTCCTGACTTTC
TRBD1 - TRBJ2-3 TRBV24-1 CATSDYQTGGEGTDTQYF TGTGCCACCAGTGATTACCAGACAGGGGGCGAGGGCACAGATACGCAGTATTTT
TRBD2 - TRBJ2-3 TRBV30 CAWRLAGAPRTTDTQYF TGTGCCTGGAGACTAGCGGGGGCCCCACGGACCACAGATACGCAGTATTTT
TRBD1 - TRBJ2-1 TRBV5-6 CASSLGQVNNEQFF TGTGCCAGCAGCCTGGGACAGGTCAACAATGAGCAGTTCTTC
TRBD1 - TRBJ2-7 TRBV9 CASSVGLRGLPQNEQYF TGTGCCAGCAGCGTAGGACTAAGGGGGCTCCCTCAAAACGAGCAGTACTTC
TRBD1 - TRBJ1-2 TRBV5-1 CASSLPGTGVYTF TGCGCCAGCAGCTTACCCGGGACAGGGGTCTACACCTTC
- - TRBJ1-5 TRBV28 CASTDGDRFNQPQHF TGTGCCAGCACCGATGGAGACAGGTTCAATCAGCCCCAGCATTTT
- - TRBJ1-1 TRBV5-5 CASSTVPVVQGNTEAFF TGTGCCAGCAGCACAGTCCCAGTGGTCCAGGGGAACACTGAAGCTTTCTTT
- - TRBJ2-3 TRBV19 CASSIRTINTDTQYF TGTGCCAGTAGTATAAGGACTATAAACACAGATACGCAGTATTTT
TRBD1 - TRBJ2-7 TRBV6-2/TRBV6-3 CASSRTGGDEQYF TGTGCCAGCAGCCGGACAGGGGGAGACGAGCAGTACTTC
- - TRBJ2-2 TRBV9 CASSVSGNTGELFF TGTGCCAGCAGCGTTAGCGGGAACACCGGGGAGCTGTTTTTT
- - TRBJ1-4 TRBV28 CASSPATREKLFF TGTGCCAGCAGCCCTGCGACTAGAGAAAAACTGTTTTTT
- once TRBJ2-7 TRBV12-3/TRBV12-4 CASSLDQIGEQYF TGTGCCAGCAGTTTGGACCAGATCGGAGAGCAGTACTTC
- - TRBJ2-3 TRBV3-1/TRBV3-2 CASSQSTDTQYF TGTGCCAGCAGCCAAAGCACAGATACGCAGTATTTT
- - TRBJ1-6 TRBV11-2 CASRRLQWPSLHF TGTGCCAGCAGACGCCTACAATGGCCCTCCCTCCACTTT